Below are 8 T cell receptor beta chains sequenced from a single sample in a study of OX40 agonist ivuxolimab in advanced cancers. Generated by immunoSEQ multiplex PCR, the TCRdb table keeps only in-frame clones and is missing some. The data show about 76,000 clones, approximately 85% seen once. The sequences come from CD4+ or CD8+ T cells sorted from blood, collected in a trial of the OX40 agonist ivuxolimab. These receptor sequences come from an adult with an advanced solid tumor such as melanoma, head and neck, liver or kidney cancer.

The CDR3 nucleotides read TGTGCCAGCAGCTGGGGAAGGACTAGCGGGAGTAACGAGCAGTACTTC. This sequence encodes CASSWGRTSGSNEQYF. V gene TRBV11-3 combines with J gene TRBJ2-7; 13 bases fit TRBD2. Germline CDR1 is SGHNT and CDR2 is YENEEA. The V segment lost 4 bases and the J segment 5 bases; nucleotides outside the gene matches: 8. The CDR3 is 16 amino acids.

The CDR3 DNA sequence: TGCGCCAGCAGCCCGGGTAGGGGGGGGACAGATACGCAGTATTTT. Amino acid sequence: CASSPGRGGTDTQYF. The chain joins TRBV5-1 to TRBJ2-3; the D gene is possibly TRBD2 (7 bases). The CDR3 extends over 15 amino acids. Germline CDR1 SGHRS, CDR2 YFSETQ. Trimming removed 4 bases from V and 3 bases from J, with 15 bases in between.

This clone appeared a single time. V gene TRBV6-5 combines with J gene TRBJ2-2; 10 bases are a match to TRBD2. The V gene end was trimmed by 2 bases and the J gene end by 0 bases; junction bases not matched to a gene: 0. The CDR3 runs to 16 residues. In germline, CDR1 is MNHEY, CDR2 SVGAGI. The CDR3 bases are TGTGCCAGCAGTTACAGCGGGGGGGCGAACACCGGGGAGCTGTTTTTT. This encodes CASSYSGGANTGELFF.

This clone was picked up one time. The gene calls are TRBV6-6 and TRBJ1-4; TRBD1 matches 7 bases. Germline CDR1 reads MNHNY; CDR2 reads SVGAGI (reference sequence). This CDR3 region has 15 residues. Unmatched junction bases numbered 2, after V lost 0 bases and J lost 4 bases. Here the CDR3 reads CASSYSTGNNEKLFF. The CDR3 DNA sequence: TGTGCCAGCAGTTACTCGACAGGGAATAATGAAAAACTGTTTTTT.

This rearrangement joins TRBV7-2 to TRBJ1-6, with 10 bases lining up with TRBD1. Germline V gene sequence: CDR1 SGHTA, CDR2 FQGNSA. This CDR3 region has 15 residues. V gave up 2 bases and J gave up 7 bases; unmatched junction bases: 2. The chain's CDR3 is CASSLMGQGNSPLHF. The CDR3 DNA sequence: TGTGCCAGCAGCTTAATGGGACAGGGGAATTCACCCCTCCACTTT.

The J gene is TRBJ1-2, the V gene TRBV6-5; 10 nucleotides line up with TRBD1. The CDR3 sequence is 15 residues long. The V gene's germline CDR1 is MNHEY and CDR2 SVGAGI. With V trimmed by 7 bases and J by 5 bases, 10 bases remained unmatched. CDR3 loop: CASIAPGQGIYGYTF. The CDR3 DNA reads TGTGCCAGCATCGCCCCGGGACAGGGGATTTATGGCTACACCTTC.

The chain couples TRBV5-6 to TRBJ2-7; 10 nucleotides match TRBD1. CDR1 is SGHDT, CDR2 YYEEEE, per germline. The length of the CDR3 is 15 residues. V lost 4 bases and J lost 4; bases outside the gene matches: 8. The chain's CDR3 is CASSAWGTGVYEQYF. Written as DNA, the CDR3 is TGTGCCAGCAGCGCGTGGGGGACAGGGGTATACGAGCAGTACTTC.

This chain uses TRBV5-6 with TRBJ1-5; 7 bases line up with TRBD1. CDR3 length equals 15 residues. Trimming cost V 0 bases and J 4 bases; bases outside gene matches: 4. The germline V gene has CDR1 SGHDT and CDR2 YYEEEE. The CDR3 region is CASSLGQGLNQPQHF. The CDR3 coding sequence is TGTGCCAGCAGCTTGGGACAGGGCTTAAATCAGCCCCAGCATTTT.